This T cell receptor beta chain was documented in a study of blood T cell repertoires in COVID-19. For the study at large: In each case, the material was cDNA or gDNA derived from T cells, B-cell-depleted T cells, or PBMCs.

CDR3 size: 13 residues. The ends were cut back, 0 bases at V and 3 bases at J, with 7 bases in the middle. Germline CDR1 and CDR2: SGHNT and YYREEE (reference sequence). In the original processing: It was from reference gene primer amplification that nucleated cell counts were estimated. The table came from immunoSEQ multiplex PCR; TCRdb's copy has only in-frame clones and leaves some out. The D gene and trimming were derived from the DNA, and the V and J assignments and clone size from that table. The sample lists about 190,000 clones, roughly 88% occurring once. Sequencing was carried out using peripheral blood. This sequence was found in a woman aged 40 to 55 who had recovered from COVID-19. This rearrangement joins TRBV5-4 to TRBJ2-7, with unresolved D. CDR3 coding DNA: TGTGCCAGCAGCTTGGCGTGGAGCTACGAGCAGTACTTC. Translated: CASSLAWSYEQYF.